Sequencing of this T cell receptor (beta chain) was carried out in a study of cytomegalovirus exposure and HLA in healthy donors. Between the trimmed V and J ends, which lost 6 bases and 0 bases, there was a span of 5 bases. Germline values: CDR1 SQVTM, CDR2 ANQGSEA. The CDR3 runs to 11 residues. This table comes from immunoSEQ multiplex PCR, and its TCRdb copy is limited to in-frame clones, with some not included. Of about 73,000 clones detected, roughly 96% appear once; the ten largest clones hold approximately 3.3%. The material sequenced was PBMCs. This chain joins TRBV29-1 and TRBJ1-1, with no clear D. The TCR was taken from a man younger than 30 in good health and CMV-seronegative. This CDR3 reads CSVGLNTEAFF. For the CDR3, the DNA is TGCAGCGTGGGCTTGAACACTGAAGCTTTCTTT.